Reported below is one T cell receptor beta chain. Original data processing: Amplification of reference gene primers provided the estimated nucleated cell counts. Measured with immunoSEQ multiplex PCR; TCRdb has only the in-frame clones, and not every one. Clone size and the V and J calls come from that table; the DNA yielded D and trimming. The top ten clones hold about 3.2% of a sample with a few hundred thousand clones, over 75% of them seen once. Participant age was roughly 18 to 95 years, and participants resided in fewer than 25 US areas. Trimming removed 4 bases at V and 7 bases at J, with 7 bases between. CDR3 size: 11 residues. The germline V gene has CDR1 ENHRY and CDR2 SYGVKD. This sample is part of a study of blood T cell repertoires in COVID-19.

This sequence originates from a woman aged 55-69 years who had recovered from COVID-19. Sequencing input: PBMCs or T cells enriched from blood (not recorded which). The gene calls are TRBV10-3 and TRBJ1-1; tentatively, D is TRBD1 (6 bases). In nucleotides, the CDR3 is TGTGCCATCAGTGCGGACAGTGAAGCTTTCTTT. It codes for CAISADSEAFF.